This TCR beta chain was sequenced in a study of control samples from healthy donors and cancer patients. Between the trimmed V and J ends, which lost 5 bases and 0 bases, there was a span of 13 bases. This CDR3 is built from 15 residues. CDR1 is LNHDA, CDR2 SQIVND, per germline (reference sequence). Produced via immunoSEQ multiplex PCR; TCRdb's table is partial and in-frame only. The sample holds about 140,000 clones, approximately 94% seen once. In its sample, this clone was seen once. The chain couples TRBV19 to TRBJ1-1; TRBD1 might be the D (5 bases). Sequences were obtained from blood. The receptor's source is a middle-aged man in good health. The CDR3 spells CASSYLQALNTEAFF. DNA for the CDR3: TGTGCCAGTAGTTATCTACAGGCGTTGAACACTGAAGCTTTCTTT.